The sample holds many counts of the clone carrying this T cell receptor (beta chain). Its cognate antigen is unknown. The read terminates 3 residues before the CDR3 end, so the remaining end is supplied by the germline J gene. This sample was included in a study of T cell clonality in common variable immunodeficiency. Sequenced by immunoSEQ multiplex PCR; TCRdb stores in-frame clones only, minus some. There are around 40,000 clones in the sample, none observed a single time. No CVID subject was ill or on immunomodulatory drugs when sampled. CDR3 length: 17 amino acids. Germline V gene lookup returns CDR1 DFQATT and CDR2 SNEGSKA (reference sequence). Unmatched junction bases numbered 5, after V lost 1 base and J lost 0 bases. General observations from the study: In common variable immunodeficiency, TCR beta chains reportedly carried fewer deletions and N-nucleotide insertions. The cause of increased CVID clonality remains unclear without subpopulation sequencing. CVID subjects showed higher TCRbeta clonality than healthy controls. Links between repertoire features and CVID complications were heterogeneity-limited.

The rearrangement uses TRBV20-1 and TRBJ2-6; TRBD1 agrees at 8 bases. The sequence was collected from a human donor with common variable immunodeficiency. Sequencing was carried out using peripheral blood mononuclear cells. The CDR3 here is CSARGRTGYSGANVLTF. The covered CDR3 bases are TGCAGTGCTAGAGGAAGGACAGGGTACTCTGGGGCCAACGTC.